These 11 T cell receptor beta chains came from one sample sequenced in a study of beta chain features in type 1 diabetes. TCRB transcripts that were expressed got sequenced, as all of the isolated RNA had been reverse transcribed. Some clones are missing from TCRdb's copy, which holds only in-frame ones; the method was immunoSEQ multiplex PCR. The data contain about 650,000 clones, roughly an eighth of them singletons. Their recognized antigens are unknown. Whole-study findings and limits: Shorter TCRB CDR3s, moderately but significantly so, were found in Type 1 diabetes patients in all four CD4+ subsets.

Material for sequencing was naive CD4+ T cells from blood. The receptors were sampled from a man aged 25-45 years with type 1 diabetes.

V usage is TRBV6-1 and J usage is TRBJ1-6, with no clear D. V was shortened by 3 bases and J by 5 bases, with 17 bases between the two germline ends. CDR1 is MNHNS, CDR2 SASEGT, per germline. The CDR3 has 17 residues. The CDR3 nucleotides read TGTGCCAGCAGTGAGGTGGAAGGGTTCGGGAATAATTCACCCCTCCACTTT. Translation gives CASSEVEGFGNNSPLHF.

The chain carries TRBV11-2 and TRBJ2-7; 9 nucleotides line up with TRBD1. The CDR3 spans 15 residues. Germline V gene data show CDR1 as SGHAT and CDR2 as FQNNGV. The V gene end was trimmed by 2 bases and the J gene end by 4 bases; junction bases not matched to a gene: 6. The CDR3 DNA is TGTGCCAGCAGCTTAACTGGGACAGGGCCGTACGAGCAGTACTTC. This gives the protein CASSLTGTGPYEQYF. The variable domain in full, with the rest retrieved from reference TRBV11-2 and TRBJ2-7, is EAGVAQSPRYKIIEKRQSVAFWCNPISGHATLYWYQQILGQGPKLLIQFQNNGVVDDSQLPKDRFSAERLKGVDSTLKIQPAKLEDSAVYLCASSLTGTGPYEQYFGPGTRLTVT.

The sample holds a few counts of this clone. The sample contains more than one DNA sequence encoding this CDR3. V and J are TRBV20-1 and TRBJ2-1; D unclear. V was trimmed by 3 bases and J by 6 bases, leaving 3 bases between them. The CDR3 length is 10 residues. Germline V CDR1 and CDR2: DFQATT, SNEGSKA (reference sequence). The CDR3 region is CSASPNEQFF. In nucleotides, the CDR3 is TGCAGTGCTAGTCCCAATGAGCAGTTCTTC.

In regard to this clone: Other DNA variants within this sample encode the same CDR3. The V gene is TRBV18, the J gene TRBJ2-5, with D unresolved. This CDR3 region has 12 residues. V was trimmed by 1 base and J by 2 bases, leaving 2 bases between them. Germline CDR1 KGHSH, CDR2 LQKENI. CDR3 sequence reads: CASSPLQETQYF. For the CDR3, the DNA is TGTGCCAGCTCACCACTACAAGAGACCCAGTACTTC.

A few counts support this clone. The chain links TRBV15 to TRBJ1-5; weak D call: TRBD1 (6 bases). The germline CDR1 and CDR2 sequences are LNHNV and YYDKDF (reference sequence). The CDR3 runs to 14 residues. V lost 1 base and J 7 bases, leaving 11 bases between the germline ends. The DNA for the CDR3 is TGTGCCACCAGCAGAGGACAGGTCAACCAGCCCCAGCATTTT. Protein product: CATSRGQVNQPQHF.

This clone was seen more than once but under ten times. V usage is TRBV2 and J usage is TRBJ2-7, with 10 nucleotides matching TRBD1. This CDR3 comprises 18 residues. V shed 3 bases and J 3 bases; nucleotides not matched to a gene: 14. CDR1 SNHLY and CDR2 FYNNEI come from the germline V gene. CDR3 in DNA: TGTGCCAGCAGTGACCCAAACCGATTGACAGGGGGCGGCTACGAGCAGTACTTC. Residues: CASSDPNRLTGGGYEQYF.

The V gene is TRBV29-1, the J gene TRBJ1-1; D is unclear. From germline, CDR1 is SQVTM and CDR2 ANQGSEA. This CDR3 contains 12 residues. Trimming stripped 5 bases from V and 0 bases from J, with 7 bases between. The CDR3 DNA follows: TGCAGCGTTACACAGATGAACACTGAAGCTTTCTTT. The encoded protein is CSVTQMNTEAFF.

In its sample, this clone was seen a few times. V and J are TRBV7-2 and TRBJ2-5, with 7 nucleotides matching TRBD2. V lost 5 bases, J lost 5 bases, and 8 bases stayed unmatched. Germline loops: CDR1 SGHTA, CDR2 FQGNSA. This CDR3 has 14 amino acids. The CDR3 region has the DNA TGTGCCAGCAGCCCTGGGGGAGGGCAGGAGACCCAGTACTTC. As protein: CASSPGGGQETQYF.

The gene calls are TRBV28 and TRBJ1-6; D uncertain. From germline, CDR1 is MDHEN and CDR2 SYDVKM. CDR3 length: 13 residues. With 5 bases removed from V and 10 bases from J, the gap between germline ends came to 12 bases. The CDR3 reads CASSGGYRSPLHF. The DNA for the CDR3 is TGTGCCAGCAGTGGAGGGTATCGGTCACCCCTCCACTTT.

The chain employs TRBV4-2 and TRBJ2-7; 10 bases are shared with TRBD1. Trimming at V came to 1 base and at J to 2 bases, leaving 5 bases not matched to a gene. CDR1 and CDR2 from the germline V gene are LGHNA and YNFKEQ. The CDR3 covers 16 residues. The CDR3 protein is CASSQVSGTGAYEQYF. CDR3 nucleotide sequence: TGTGCCAGCAGCCAAGTTTCTGGGACAGGGGCCTACGAGCAGTACTTC.

The chain recombines TRBV28 with TRBJ2-3; 8 bases match TRBD1. The CDR3 covers 15 residues. V was pared by 5 bases and J by 4 bases, with 8 bases of the junction left unmatched. From germline, CDR1 is MDHEN and CDR2 SYDVKM. The CDR3 sequence: CASSLTGGRADTQYF. Here the CDR3 DNA reads TGTGCCAGCAGTCTTACAGGGGGTAGAGCAGATACGCAGTATTTT.